This T cell receptor (beta chain) was captured in a study of tumor and adjacent non-tumor tissue in lung cancer. The CDR3 length is 15 residues. Germline V lookup: CDR1 SQVTM, CDR2 ANQGSEA. The library came from three nested PCR rounds adapted from ARM-PCR protocols. TCRdb independently ran MiXCR on the multiplex PCR reads; one entry per CDR3 protein. The sample shows more than 75,000 distinct CDR3 sequences, 55% to 70% of them seen only once. The template was RNA from unsorted bulk tissue. The source of this sequence is a woman aged 65 to 85 with non-small cell lung cancer. The chain carries TRBV29-1 and TRBJ2-3; D perhaps matches TRBD1 (5 bases). The last part of the DNA fits TRBJ1-5 better; the J call may be wrong. The source material was lung tumor tissue. In DNA form, the CDR3 reads TGCAACGGCCATCTAGCGGGACGAAGAACAAATACGCAGCATTTT. Protein sequence: CNGHLAGRRTNTQHF.